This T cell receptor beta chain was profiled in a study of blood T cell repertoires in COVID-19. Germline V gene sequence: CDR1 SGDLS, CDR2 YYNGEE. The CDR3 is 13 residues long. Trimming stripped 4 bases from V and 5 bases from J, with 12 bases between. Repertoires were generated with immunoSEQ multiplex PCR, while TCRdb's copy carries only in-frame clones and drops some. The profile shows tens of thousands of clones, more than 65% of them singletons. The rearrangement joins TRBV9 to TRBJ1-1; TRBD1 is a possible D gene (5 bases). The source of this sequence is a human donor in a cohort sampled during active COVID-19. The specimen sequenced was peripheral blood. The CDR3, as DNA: TGTGCCAGCAGCCCCGGGGGTAGAACTGAAGCTTTCTTT. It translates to CASSPGGRTEAFF.